Below, one TCR beta chain is given with its context. The antigen remains unidentified. Following autologous stem cell transplantation, relapse occurred in every patient, and exposure to brentuximab vedotin varied. Reported best responses ranged across complete response, partial response or progressive disease. This record comes from a study of PD-1 blockade in classical Hodgkin lymphoma. Study-wide results and limits: Prior therapy or disease activity may underlie the repertoire differences, whose causes remain undefined. A reduction in baseline TCR diversity was reportedly seen in newly diagnosed patients relative to healthy donors.

The assay was immunoSEQ multiplex PCR, and TCRdb's table has in-frame clones only and misses some. The table lists thousands of clones, around four fifths of them singletons. The sequence derives from a human donor with classical Hodgkin lymphoma. Here the sequenced sample was peripheral blood mononuclear cells (PBMCs), taken at baseline.

CDR3 DNA sequence: TGTGCCAGCAGCGACGGGGTCACAGATACGCAGTATTTT. Its protein product is CASSDGVTDTQYF. This chain links TRBV9 with TRBJ2-3; a possible D gene is TRBD2 (5 bases). The germline V gene has CDR1 SGDLS and CDR2 YYNGEE. The CDR3 spans 13 residues. V was cut by 3 bases and J by 2 bases, with 7 bases left in between.